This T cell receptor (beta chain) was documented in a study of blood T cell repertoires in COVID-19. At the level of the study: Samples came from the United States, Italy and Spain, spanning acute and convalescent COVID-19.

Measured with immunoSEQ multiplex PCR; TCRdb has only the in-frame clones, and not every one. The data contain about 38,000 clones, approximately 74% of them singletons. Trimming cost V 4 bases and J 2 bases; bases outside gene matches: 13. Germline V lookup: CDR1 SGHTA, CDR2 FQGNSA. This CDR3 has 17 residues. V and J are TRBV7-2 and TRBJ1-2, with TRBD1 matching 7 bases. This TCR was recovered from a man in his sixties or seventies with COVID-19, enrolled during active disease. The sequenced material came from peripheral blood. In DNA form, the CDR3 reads TGTGCCAGCAGCTCCTCGACAGGCCTCAGGGGGAACTATGGCTACACCTTC. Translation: CASSSSTGLRGNYGYTF.